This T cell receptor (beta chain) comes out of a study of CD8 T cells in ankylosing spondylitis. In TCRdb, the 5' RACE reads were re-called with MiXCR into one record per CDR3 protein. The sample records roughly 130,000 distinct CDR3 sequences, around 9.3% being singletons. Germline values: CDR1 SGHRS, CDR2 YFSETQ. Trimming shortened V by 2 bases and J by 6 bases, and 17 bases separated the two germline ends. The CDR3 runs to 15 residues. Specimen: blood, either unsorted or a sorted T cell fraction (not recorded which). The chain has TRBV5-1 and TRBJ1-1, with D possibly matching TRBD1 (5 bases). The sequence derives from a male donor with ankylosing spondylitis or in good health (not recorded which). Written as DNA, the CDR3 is TGCGCCAGCAGCTTCCAACCGGTGGGGGATGCTGAAGCTTTCTTT. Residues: CASSFQPVGDAEAFF.